This TCR beta chain originates from a study of T cell repertoires in cytomegalovirus infection. Findings of the study overall: Summed frequency of public TCR beta families distinguished CMV carriers with the relevant HLA. HLA-C-restricted CMV-specific TCR beta clonotypes prevailed in the ex vivo response.

Trimming removed 1 base from V and 3 bases from J; junction bases left unmatched: 5. CDR3 size: 15 residues. From the reads, TCRdb called clonotypes with MiXCR, one entry per CDR3 protein. The sample lists some 170,000 distinct CDR3 sequences; about a sixth were seen once. Details on this clonotype: Its antigen is unknown.

Sequenced sample: CD8+ T cells from PBMCs. The chain couples TRBV12-3 or TRBV12-4 to TRBJ1-1, with 7 positions matching TRBD1. The receptor comes from a human donor in good health (CMV status not recorded). Some clones in this sample may be carry-over from other donors' samples. CDR3 region: CASSLGGQAYTEAFF. CDR3 DNA sequence: TGTGCCAGCAGTTTAGGAGGACAGGCTTACACTGAAGCTTTCTTT.